The rows below give T cell receptor beta chains drawn from one sample of a study of T cells in localized non-small cell lung cancer. The data were produced by immunoSEQ multiplex PCR, yet TCRdb's version contains in-frame clones alone and is incomplete. The data contain about 15,000 clones, approximately 89% of them singletons. Sequenced here: peripheral blood, sampled before any cancer treatment. The receptors derive from a woman between 35 and 75 years old with stage I lung adenocarcinoma. Each CDR3 is given with its conserved first and last residue.

>TRBV7-8
CASSPRTALNTEAFF
>TRBV7-8
CASSLATSGSTDTQYF
>TRBV15
CATSAGDRGINVLTF
>TRBV6-5
CASQLAGVETQYF
>TRBV18
CASSTGTDSNQPQHF
>TRBV10-1
CASSDGASGTKETQYF
>TRBV7-3
CASSLYPFGEGNEKLFF
>TRBV18
CASSPGQIMNTEAFF
>TRBV18
CASSRQGTIYGYTF
>TRBV5-1
CASSFARQGTPATNEKLFF
>TRBV7-6
CASSSAAVRDREETQYF
>TRBV7-2
CASSPRTSGGLLRQYF
>TRBV29-1
CSALGAETQYF